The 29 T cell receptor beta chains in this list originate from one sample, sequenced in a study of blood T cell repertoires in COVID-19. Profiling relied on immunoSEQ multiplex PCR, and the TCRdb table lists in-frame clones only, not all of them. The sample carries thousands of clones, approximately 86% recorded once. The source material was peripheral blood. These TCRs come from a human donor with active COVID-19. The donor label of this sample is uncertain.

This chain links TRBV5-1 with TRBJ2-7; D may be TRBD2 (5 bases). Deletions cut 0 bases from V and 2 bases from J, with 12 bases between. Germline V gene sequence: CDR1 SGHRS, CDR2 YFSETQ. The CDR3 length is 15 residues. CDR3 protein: CASSLALGRAYEQYF. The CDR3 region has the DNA TGCGCCAGCAGCTTGGCCTTAGGGCGGGCCTACGAGCAGTACTTC.

CDR3 in amino acids: CASSTDRANYGYTF. The DNA for the CDR3 is TGTGCCAGCAGTACAGACAGGGCGAACTATGGCTACACCTTC. The chain uses TRBV27 and TRBJ1-2, with 7 bases fitting TRBD1. The germline CDR1 and CDR2 sequences are MNHEY and SMNVEV (reference sequence). The CDR3 is made up of 14 amino acids. Germline trimming cut 5 bases from V and 2 bases from J; bases unmatched to any gene: 5.

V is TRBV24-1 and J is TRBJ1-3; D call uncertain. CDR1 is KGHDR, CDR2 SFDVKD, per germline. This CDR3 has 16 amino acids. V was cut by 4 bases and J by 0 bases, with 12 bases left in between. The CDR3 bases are TGTGCCACCAGTGACCCAGGTCGGGACTCTGGAAACACCATATATTTT. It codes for CATSDPGRDSGNTIYF.

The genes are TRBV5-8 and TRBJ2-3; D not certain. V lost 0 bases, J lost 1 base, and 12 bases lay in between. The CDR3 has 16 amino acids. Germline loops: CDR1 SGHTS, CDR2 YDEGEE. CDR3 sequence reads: CASSLDPRYGTDTQYF. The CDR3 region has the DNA TGTGCCAGCAGCTTGGATCCTAGGTATGGCACAGATACGCAGTATTTT.

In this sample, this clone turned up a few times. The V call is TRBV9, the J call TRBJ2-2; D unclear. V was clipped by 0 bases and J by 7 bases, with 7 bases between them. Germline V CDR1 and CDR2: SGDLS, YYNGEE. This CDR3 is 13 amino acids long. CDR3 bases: TGTGCCAGCAGCGTAGTACTTGGCGGGGAGCTGTTTTTT. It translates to CASSVVLGGELFF. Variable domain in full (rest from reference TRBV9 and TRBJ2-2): DSGVTQTPKHLITATGQRVTLRCSPRSGDLSVYWYQQSLDQGLQFLIQYYNGEERAKGNILERFSAQQFPDLHSELNLSSLELGDSALYFCASSVVLGGELFFGEGSRLTVL.

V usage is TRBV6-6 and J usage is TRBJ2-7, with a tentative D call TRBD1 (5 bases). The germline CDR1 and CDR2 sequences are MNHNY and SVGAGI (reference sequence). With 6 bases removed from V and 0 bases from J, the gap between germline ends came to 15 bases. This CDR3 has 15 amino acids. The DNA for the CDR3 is TGTGCCAGCAGCACCAGGGCCCGAGGCTCCTACGAGCAGTACGTC. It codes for CASSTRARGSYEQYV.

CDR3 nucleotides: TGTGCCAGCTCACCGAGGACAGGGGGCGAGCAGTACGTC. Protein product: CASSPRTGGEQYV. This chain uses TRBV18 with TRBJ2-7, with 10 bases lining up with TRBD1. CDR3 length: 13 amino acids. In germline, CDR1 is KGHSH, CDR2 LQKENI. With V trimmed by 3 bases and J by 6 bases, 2 bases remained unmatched.

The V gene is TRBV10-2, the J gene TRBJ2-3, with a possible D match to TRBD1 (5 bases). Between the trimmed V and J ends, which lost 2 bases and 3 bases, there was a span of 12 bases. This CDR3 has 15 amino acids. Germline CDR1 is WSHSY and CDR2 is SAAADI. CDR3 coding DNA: TGCGCCAGCAGTGAGGAGACAGCCAAAACAGATACGCAGTATTTT. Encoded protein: CASSEETAKTDTQYF.

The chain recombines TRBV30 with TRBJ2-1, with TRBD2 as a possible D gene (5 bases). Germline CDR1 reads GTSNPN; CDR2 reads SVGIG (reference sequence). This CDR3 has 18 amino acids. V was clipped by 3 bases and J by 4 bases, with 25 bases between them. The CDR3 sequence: CAWSGTRLANYRYNEQFF. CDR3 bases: TGTGCCTGGAGCGGAACCCGTCTAGCTAACTATAGGTACAATGAGCAGTTCTTC. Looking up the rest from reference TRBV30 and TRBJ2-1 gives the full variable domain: SQTIHQWPATLVQPVGSPLSLECTVEGTSNPNLYWYRQAAGRGLQLLFYSVGIGQISSEVPQNLSASRPQDRQFILSSKKLLLSDSGFYLCAWSGTRLANYRYNEQFFGPGTRLTVL.

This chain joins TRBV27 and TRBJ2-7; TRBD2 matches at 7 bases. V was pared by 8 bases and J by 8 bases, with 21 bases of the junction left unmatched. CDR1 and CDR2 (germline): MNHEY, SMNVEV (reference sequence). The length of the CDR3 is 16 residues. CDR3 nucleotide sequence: TGTGCCAGCGTTAGGTCCTTAGCGGGTCCCAGCCGAAAGCAGTACTTC. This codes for CASVRSLAGPSRKQYF.

The CDR3 DNA follows: TGTGCCAGTAGTATAGGGCAGGACTACAATGAGCAGTTCTTC. It encodes CASSIGQDYNEQFF. The chain is built from TRBV19 and TRBJ2-1; no clear D. The CDR3 length is 14 residues. The V end was cut by 1 base, the J end by 3 bases, with 7 bases between. The germline V gene has CDR1 LNHDA and CDR2 SQIVND (reference sequence).

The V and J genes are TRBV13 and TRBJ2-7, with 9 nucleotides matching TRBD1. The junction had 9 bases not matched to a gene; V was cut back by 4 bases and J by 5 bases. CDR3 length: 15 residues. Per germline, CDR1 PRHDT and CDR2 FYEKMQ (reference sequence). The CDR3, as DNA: TGTGCCAGCAGCTATGCCGGGACAGGGTCCCACGAGCAGTACTTC. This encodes CASSYAGTGSHEQYF.

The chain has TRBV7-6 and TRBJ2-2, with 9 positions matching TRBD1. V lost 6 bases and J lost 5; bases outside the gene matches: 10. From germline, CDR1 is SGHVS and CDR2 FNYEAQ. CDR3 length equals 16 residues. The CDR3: CASRYRDRDWTGELFF. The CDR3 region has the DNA TGTGCCAGCAGATACCGGGACAGGGATTGGACCGGGGAGCTGTTTTTT. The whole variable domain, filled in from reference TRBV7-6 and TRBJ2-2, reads GAGVSQSPRYKVTKRGQDVALRCDPISGHVSLYWYRQALGQGPEFLTYFNYEAQQDKSGLPNDRFSAERPEGSISTLTIQRTEQRDSAMYRCASRYRDRDWTGELFFGEGSRLTVL.

This chain's CDR3 is CATSDRTSGYPSTDTQYF. Here the CDR3 DNA reads TGTGCCACCAGTGATAGAACTAGCGGGTACCCTAGCACAGATACGCAGTATTTT. J is TRBJ2-3 and V is TRBV24-1, with 9 bases identical to TRBD2. The germline gives CDR1 KGHDR, CDR2 SFDVKD. This CDR3 region has 18 residues. V dropped 3 bases and J dropped 0; count of bases not matched to a gene: 9.

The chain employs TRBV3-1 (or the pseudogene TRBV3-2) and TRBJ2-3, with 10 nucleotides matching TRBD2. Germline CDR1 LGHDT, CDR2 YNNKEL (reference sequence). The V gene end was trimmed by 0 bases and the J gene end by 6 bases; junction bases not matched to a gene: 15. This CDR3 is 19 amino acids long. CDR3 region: CASSQELPAGGPLGDTQYF. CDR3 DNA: TGTGCCAGCAGCCAAGAGTTGCCAGCGGGAGGGCCACTGGGCGATACGCAGTATTTT.

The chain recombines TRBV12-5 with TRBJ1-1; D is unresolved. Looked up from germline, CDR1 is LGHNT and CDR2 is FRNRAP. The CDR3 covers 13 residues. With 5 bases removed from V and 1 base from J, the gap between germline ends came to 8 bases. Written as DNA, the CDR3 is TGTGCTAGTGGTCTGGGAGCGAACACTGAAGCTTTCTTT. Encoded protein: CASGLGANTEAFF.

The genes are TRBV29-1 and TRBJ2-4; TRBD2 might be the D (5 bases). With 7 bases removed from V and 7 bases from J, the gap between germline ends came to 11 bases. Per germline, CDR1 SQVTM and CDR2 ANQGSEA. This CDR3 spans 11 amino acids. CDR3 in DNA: TGCAGCGCAGAGACGGGGAACATTCAGTACTTC. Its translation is CSAETGNIQYF.

CDR3 residues: CASSSGTSGKETQYF. The CDR3, as DNA: TGTGCCAGCAGTTCCGGGACTAGCGGAAAAGAGACCCAGTACTTC. The V call is TRBV27, the J call TRBJ2-5; 11 nucleotides align to TRBD2. This CDR3 comprises 15 residues. CDR1 MNHEY and CDR2 SMNVEV come from the germline V gene (reference sequence). V shed 4 bases, J shed 3 bases, and the junction held 4 bases outside the gene matches.

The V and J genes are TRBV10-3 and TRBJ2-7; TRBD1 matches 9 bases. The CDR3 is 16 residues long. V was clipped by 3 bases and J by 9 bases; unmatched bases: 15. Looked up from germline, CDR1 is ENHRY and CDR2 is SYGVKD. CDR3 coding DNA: TGTGCCATCAGTGACCCCGGGGACAGGGTAGGACTGCGGCAGTACTTC. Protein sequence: CAISDPGDRVGLRQYF.

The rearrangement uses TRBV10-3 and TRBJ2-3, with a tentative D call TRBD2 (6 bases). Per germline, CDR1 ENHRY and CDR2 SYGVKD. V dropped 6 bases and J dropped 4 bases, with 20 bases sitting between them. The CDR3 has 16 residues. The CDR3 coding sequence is TGTGCCATCAGGCGGAGTGGGAGGACTACACCAGATACGCAGTATTTT. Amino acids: CAIRRSGRTTPDTQYF.

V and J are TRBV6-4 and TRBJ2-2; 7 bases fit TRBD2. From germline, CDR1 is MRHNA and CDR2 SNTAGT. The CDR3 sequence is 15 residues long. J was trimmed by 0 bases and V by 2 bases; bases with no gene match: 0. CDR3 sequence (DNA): TGTGCCAGCAGTGACGGACTAGCGAACACCGGGGAGCTGTTTTTT. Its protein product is CASSDGLANTGELFF.

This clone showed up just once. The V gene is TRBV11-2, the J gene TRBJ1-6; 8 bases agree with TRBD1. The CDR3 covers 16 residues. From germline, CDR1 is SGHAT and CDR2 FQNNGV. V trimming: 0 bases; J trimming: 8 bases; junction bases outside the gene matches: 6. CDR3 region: CASSLEAGGIHSPLHF. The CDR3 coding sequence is TGTGCCAGCAGCTTAGAGGCAGGGGGCATTCATTCACCCCTCCACTTT.

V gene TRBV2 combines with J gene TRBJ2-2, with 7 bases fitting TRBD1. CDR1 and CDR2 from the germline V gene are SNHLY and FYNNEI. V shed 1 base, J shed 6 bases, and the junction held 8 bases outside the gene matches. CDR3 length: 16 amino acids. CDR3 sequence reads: CASSEGGQLLAGELFF. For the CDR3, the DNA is TGTGCCAGCAGTGAAGGGGGACAGTTATTGGCCGGGGAGCTGTTTTTT. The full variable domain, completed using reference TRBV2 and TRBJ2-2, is EPEVTQTPSHQVTQMGQEVILRCVPISNHLYFYWYRQILGQKVEFLVSFYNNEISEKSEIFDDQFSVERPDGSNFTLKIRSTKLEDSAMYFCASSEGGQLLAGELFFGEGSRLTVL.

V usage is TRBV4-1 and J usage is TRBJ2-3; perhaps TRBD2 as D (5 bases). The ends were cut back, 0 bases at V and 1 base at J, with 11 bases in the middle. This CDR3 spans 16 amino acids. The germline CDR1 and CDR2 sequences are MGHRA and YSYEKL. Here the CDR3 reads CASSQDRGKGTDTQYF. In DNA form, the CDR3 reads TGCGCCAGCAGCCAAGATCGAGGGAAAGGCACAGATACGCAGTATTTT.

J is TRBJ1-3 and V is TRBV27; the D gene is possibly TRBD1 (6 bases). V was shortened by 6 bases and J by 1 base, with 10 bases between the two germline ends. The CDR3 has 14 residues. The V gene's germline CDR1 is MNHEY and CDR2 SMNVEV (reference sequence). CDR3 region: CASRTGLSGNTIYF. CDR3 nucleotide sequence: TGTGCCAGCAGAACAGGGCTTTCTGGAAACACCATATATTTT.

CDR3 residues: CASRTANTEAFF. In nucleotides, the CDR3 is TGTGCCAGCAGGACAGCGAACACTGAAGCTTTCTTT. V usage is TRBV7-9 and J usage is TRBJ1-1; weak D call: TRBD1 (5 bases). V was trimmed by 6 bases and J by 1 base, leaving 6 bases between them. This CDR3 is built from 12 residues. Germline assignment: CDR1 SEHNR and CDR2 FQNEAQ (reference sequence).

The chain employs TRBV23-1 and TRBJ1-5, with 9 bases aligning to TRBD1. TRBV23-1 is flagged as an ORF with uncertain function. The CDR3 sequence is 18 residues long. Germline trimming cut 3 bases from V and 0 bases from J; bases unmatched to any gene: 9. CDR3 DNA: TGCGCCAGCAGTCATAGGGACAGGGAGGGTGGTAGCAATCAGCCCCAGCATTTT. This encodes CASSHRDREGGSNQPQHF.

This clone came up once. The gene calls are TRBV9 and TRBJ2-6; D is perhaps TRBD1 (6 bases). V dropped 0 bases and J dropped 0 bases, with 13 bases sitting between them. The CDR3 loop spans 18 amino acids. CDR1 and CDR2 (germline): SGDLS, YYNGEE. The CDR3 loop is CASSVGGQFVSGANVLTF. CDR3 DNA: TGTGCCAGCAGCGTAGGTGGACAGTTTGTCTCTGGGGCCAACGTCCTGACTTTC.

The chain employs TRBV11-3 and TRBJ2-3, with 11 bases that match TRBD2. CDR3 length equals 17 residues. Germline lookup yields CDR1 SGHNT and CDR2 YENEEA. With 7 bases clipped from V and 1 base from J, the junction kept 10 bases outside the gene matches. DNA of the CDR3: TGTGCCAGCACCGGGACTAGCGGCAGTCGGGGCACAGATACGCAGTATTTT. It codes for CASTGTSGSRGTDTQYF.